A single sample gave rise to the 26 T cell receptor beta chains below, sequenced in a study of blood T cells in healthy people across ages. A second PCR of 7 to 11 cycles used a sample-barcoded 5' primer and a J-beta primer mix. From the 5' RACE reads, TCRdb called clonotypes with MiXCR, one entry per CDR3 protein. This table has about 1.4 million distinct CDR3 sequences, roughly 64% appearing once. Sample: blood. The receptors were gathered from a man younger than 35 in good health.

The genes are TRBV7-2 and TRBJ2-5; the match to TRBD2 covers 11 bases. Germline trimming cut 5 bases from V and 4 bases from J; bases unmatched to any gene: 12. This CDR3 comprises 17 residues. From germline, CDR1 is SGHTA and CDR2 FQGNSA. The CDR3 DNA sequence: TGTGCCAGCAGCCCAGCCTGGCGAGGGACTAGCGGAGAGACCCAGTACTTC. Protein sequence: CASSPAWRGTSGETQYF.

The chain is built from TRBV2 and TRBJ1-4; the match to TRBD1 covers 7 bases. Germline V gene data show CDR1 as SNHLY and CDR2 as FYNNEI. CDR3 length equals 18 residues. Trimming removed 0 bases from V and 8 bases from J; junction bases left unmatched: 15. As DNA, the CDR3 is TGTGCCAGCAGTGAAGCTGTAAAAGGGACAGCCGAGAGGGAAAAACTGTTTTTT. Encoded protein: CASSEAVKGTAEREKLFF.

This chain joins TRBV29-1 and TRBJ2-3; possible D gene TRBD1, 5 bases. From germline, CDR1 is SQVTM and CDR2 ANQGSEA. The CDR3 spans 13 residues. Trimming pared 6 bases from V and 2 bases from J, leaving 12 bases between. Written as DNA, the CDR3 is TGCAGCGTCAGGGTGAAATACACAGATACGCAGTATTTT. Translated, it gives CSVRVKYTDTQYF.

This clonotype occurred a few times. J is TRBJ2-1 and V is TRBV20-1, with a tentative D call TRBD2 (5 bases). The CDR3 extends over 13 amino acids. Germline V gives CDR1 DFQATT, CDR2 SNEGSKA (reference sequence). The V gene lost 1 base and the J gene lost 2 bases, with 6 bases spanning the gap. CDR3 region: CSARGLTYNEQFF. CDR3 DNA sequence: TGCAGTGCTAGAGGACTAACCTACAATGAGCAGTTCTTC.

This chain connects TRBV5-1 to TRBJ1-5, with a tentative D call TRBD1 (6 bases). V lost 0 bases and J 7 bases, leaving 11 bases between the germline ends. Germline V lookup: CDR1 SGHRS, CDR2 YFSETQ. The CDR3 sequence is 14 residues long. DNA of the CDR3: TGCGCCAGCAGCTTGGATCAGGGGCGGCAGCCCCAGCATTTT. Residues: CASSLDQGRQPQHF.

The genes are TRBV20-1 and TRBJ2-3; a weak D match, TRBD2 (6 bases). V gave up 1 base and J gave up 3 bases, with 8 bases separating them. CDR3 length: 13 amino acids. Germline CDR1 reads DFQATT; CDR2 reads SNEGSKA (reference sequence). The CDR3 nucleotides read TGCAGTGCTAGAGTGGCGGGGACAGATACGCAGTATTTT. Its translation is CSARVAGTDTQYF.

The chain is built from TRBV29-1 and TRBJ2-1; D ambiguous. The CDR3 totals 11 residues. V dropped 1 base and J dropped 9 bases, with 7 bases sitting between them. The germline V gene has CDR1 SQVTM and CDR2 ANQGSEA. CDR3 nucleotide sequence: TGCAGCGTTGAAGGGGAAGGTGAGCAGTTCTTC. Amino acids: CSVEGEGEQFF.

This chain joins TRBV29-1 and TRBJ1-1; 8 bases line up with TRBD1. The trim removed 4 bases at V and 2 bases at J, leaving 9 bases unmatched. The CDR3 extends over 15 amino acids. The germline V gene encodes CDR1 SQVTM and CDR2 ANQGSEA. This CDR3 is CSVARGAGGNTEAFF. Here the CDR3 DNA reads TGCAGCGTTGCCCGGGGGGCAGGGGGCAACACTGAAGCTTTCTTT.

The chain combines TRBV28 with TRBJ1-5, with 8 nucleotides matching TRBD1. Trimming removed 3 bases from V and 5 bases from J; junction bases left unmatched: 6. The CDR3 length is 15 residues. Looked up from germline, CDR1 is MDHEN and CDR2 is SYDVKM. The CDR3 DNA reads TGTGCCAGCAGTTTTCGGGACAGGTCCTATCAGCCCCAGCATTTT. Translating it yields CASSFRDRSYQPQHF.

The chain uses TRBV9 and TRBJ2-5; 9 bases are a match to TRBD2. The J call may be incorrect, as the DNA end agrees better with TRBJ2-7. CDR3 length: 17 amino acids. CDR1 is SGDLS, CDR2 YYNGEE, per germline. CDR3: CASSVGPAGGPTSEQYF. The CDR3 coding sequence is TGTGCCAGCAGCGTAGGCCCAGCGGGGGGCCCCACCTCCGAGCAGTACTTC.

The V gene is TRBV5-1, the J gene TRBJ2-7; D might be TRBD2 (5 bases). V lost 7 bases and J lost 0, with 17 bases in between. Germline V CDR1 and CDR2: SGHRS, YFSETQ. This CDR3 has 15 residues. CDR3 sequence reads: CASYPNAGSSYEQYF. CDR3 bases: TGCGCCAGCTACCCTAATGCGGGCTCCTCCTACGAGCAGTACTTC. The full variable domain, in which reference TRBV5-1 and TRBJ2-7 provide the parts outside the CDR3, is KAGVTQTPRYLIKTRGQQVTLSCSPISGHRSVSWYQQTPGQGLQFLFEYFSETQRNKGNFPGRFSGRQFSNSRSEMNVSTLELGDSALYLCASYPNAGSSYEQYFGPGTRLTVT.

This clonotype was counted between two and nine times. This sequence joins TRBV7-2 and TRBJ1-2; D not resolved. Germline lookup yields CDR1 SGHTA and CDR2 FQGNSA. V was cut by 2 bases and J by 4 bases, with 5 bases left in between. CDR3 length equals 12 residues. The CDR3 reads CASSLNRYGYTF. CDR3 DNA: TGTGCCAGCAGCTTAAACCGCTATGGCTACACCTTC.

This clonotype was detected only once. The V and J genes are TRBV25-1 and TRBJ2-3; D ambiguous. CDR1 MGHDK and CDR2 SYGVNS come from the germline V gene. This CDR3 comprises 17 residues. CDR3 in amino acids: CVAPRADFGPSTDTQYF. CDR3 nucleotides: TGTGTCGCCCCACGGGCCGATTTTGGTCCTAGCACAGATACGCAGTATTTT.

This clonotype occurred a few times. V gene TRBV6-2 or TRBV6-3 combines with J gene TRBJ2-7, with TRBD1 matching 9 bases. The CDR3 length is 14 residues. Germline V gene lookup returns CDR1 MNHEY and CDR2 SVGEGT. Trimming at V came to 7 bases and at J to 2 bases, leaving 6 bases not matched to a gene. CDR3 nucleotides: TGTGCCAGCAATCCGGGACAGGGTACCTACGAGCAGTACTTC. This encodes CASNPGQGTYEQYF.

J is TRBJ1-2 and V is TRBV10-3; D unclear. The CDR3 is 15 amino acids. Looked up from germline, CDR1 is ENHRY and CDR2 is SYGVKD. Trimming stripped 0 bases from V and 8 bases from J, with 16 bases between. CDR3 sequence: CAISESSRSPKGYTF. The CDR3 region has the DNA TGTGCCATCAGTGAGTCGAGCAGGTCGCCTAAGGGCTACACCTTC.

J is TRBJ2-1 and V is TRBV27; the D gene is possibly TRBD2 (6 bases). CDR3 size: 17 residues. Germline V lookup: CDR1 MNHEY, CDR2 SMNVEV (reference sequence). The ends were cut back, 6 bases at V and 0 bases at J, with 18 bases in the middle. The CDR3 region is CASSRVLASRSYNEQFF. The CDR3 DNA reads TGTGCCAGCAGCCGAGTACTAGCCTCCCGCTCCTACAATGAGCAGTTCTTC.

V usage is TRBV3-1 and J usage is TRBJ2-2; D remains ambiguous. The CDR3 length is 14 residues. The germline CDR1 and CDR2 sequences are LGHDT and YNNKEL (reference sequence). The ends were cut back, 1 base at V and 4 bases at J, with 7 bases in the middle. Here the CDR3 DNA reads TGTGCCAGCAGCCAAGCTGGCGGCACCGGGGAGCTGTTTTTT. It specifies CASSQAGGTGELFF. The entire variable domain, with the rest obtained from reference TRBV3-1 and TRBJ2-2, is as follows: DTAVSQTPKYLVTQMGNDKSIKCEQNLGHDTMYWYKQDSKKFLKIMFSYNNKELIINETVPNRFSPKSPDKAHLNLHINSLELGDSAVYFCASSQAGGTGELFFGEGSRLTVL.

In this sample, this clonotype turned up a few times. V is TRBV7-9 and J is TRBJ1-4, with D unclear. The CDR3 length is 16 residues. Germline V lookup: CDR1 SEHNR, CDR2 FQNEAQ (reference sequence). Deletions cut 5 bases from V and 3 bases from J, with 16 bases between. This CDR3 reads CASSRDVGSPNEKLFF. DNA for the CDR3: TGTGCCAGCAGCCGAGACGTGGGGTCCCCTAATGAAAAACTGTTTTTT.

J is TRBJ2-7 and V is TRBV4-1, with D maybe TRBD1 (5 bases). This CDR3 is 16 amino acids long. Germline values: CDR1 MGHRA, CDR2 YSYEKL. Trimming left V 0 bases short and J 0 bases short, with 12 bases between. The CDR3 bases are TGCGCCAGCAGCCAAGAGGTATGGACAAGCTCCTACGAGCAGTACTTC. Protein product: CASSQEVWTSSYEQYF.

The chain combines TRBV27 with TRBJ1-2; D not certain. The V and J ends lost 11 bases and 7 bases respectively, with 17 bases between them. Germline V gene lookup returns CDR1 MNHEY and CDR2 SMNVEV (reference sequence). This CDR3 spans 12 amino acids. CDR3 nucleotides: TGTGCCGCTTCCCTCCCGGAGAGTGGCTACACCTTC. It specifies CAASLPESGYTF.

The chain employs TRBV20-1 and TRBJ2-7, with 13 bases matching TRBD2. CDR3 length: 16 residues. Germline-derived CDR1 and CDR2 are DFQATT and SNEGSKA (reference sequence). The V gene end was trimmed by 6 bases and the J gene end by 4 bases; junction bases not matched to a gene: 12. The CDR3 sequence is CSASRPTSGRTYEQYF. DNA of the CDR3: TGCAGTGCGTCCCGGCCGACTAGCGGGAGGACATACGAGCAGTACTTC.

The chain recombines TRBV20-1 with TRBJ2-3; D gene uncertain. With 2 bases removed from V and 0 bases from J, the gap between germline ends came to 9 bases. Germline lookup yields CDR1 DFQATT and CDR2 SNEGSKA (reference sequence). The CDR3 is made up of 14 amino acids. The CDR3 loop is CSARPWASTDTQYF. The CDR3 DNA sequence: TGCAGTGCTAGACCGTGGGCCAGCACAGATACGCAGTATTTT.

V usage is TRBV6-1 and J usage is TRBJ2-3; D is unresolved. V lost 1 base, J lost 0 bases, and 8 bases lay in between. The germline gives CDR1 MNHNS, CDR2 SASEGT. This CDR3 has 15 amino acids. Here the CDR3 reads CASSEGIPSTDTQYF. CDR3 sequence (DNA): TGTGCCAGCAGTGAAGGAATACCTAGCACAGATACGCAGTATTTT.

The chain has TRBV27 and TRBJ1-2; 8 bases line up with TRBD1. The CDR3 sequence is 13 residues long. The V and J ends lost 7 bases and 8 bases, in that order; junction bases with no gene match: 9. Per the germline V gene, CDR1 is MNHEY and CDR2 is SMNVEV (reference sequence). The CDR3 nucleotides read TGTGCCAGCAAGCCCTCGGCAGGGGGCGGCTACACCTTC. Amino acids: CASKPSAGGGYTF.

Concerning this clonotype itself: One end of the junction varies from germline; a read error may be responsible. The chain combines TRBV12-3 or TRBV12-4 with TRBJ2-1; D is unclear. The CDR3 extends over 12 amino acids. This CDR3 reads CAGSFSLYEQFF. For the CDR3, the DNA is TGTGCCGGCAGTTTCAGTCTCTATGAGCAGTTCTTC.

The chain employs TRBV5-1 and TRBJ2-1; 7 bases are shared with TRBD1. Germline CDR1 SGHRS, CDR2 YFSETQ. The CDR3 consists of 14 residues. Trimming removed 1 base from V and 9 bases from J; junction bases left unmatched: 7. CDR3 nucleotide sequence: TGCGCCAGCAGCTTGAGCCAGGGGGTGCCTGAGCAGTTCTTC. Protein sequence: CASSLSQGVPEQFF.